The entry that follows covers one T cell receptor beta chain sequence. This specimen comes from a study of blood T cell repertoires in COVID-19. Overall study context: Samples representing acute and convalescent COVID-19 were sourced from the United States, Italy and Spain. PBMCs, B-cell-depleted T cells, or T cells provided the cDNA or gDNA that made up the material.

V was cut by 4 bases and J by 7 bases, with 11 bases left in between. CDR3 length equals 12 residues. In germline, CDR1 is SGHNT, CDR2 YYREEE (reference sequence). In the original analysis: Reference gene primer amplification in the assay estimated nucleated cell counts. The assay was immunoSEQ multiplex PCR, and TCRdb's table has in-frame clones only and misses some. V and J calls and clone size are given by that table; D and trimming were obtained from the DNA. Of approximately 100,000 clones in the sample, around 90% were seen once. V usage is TRBV5-4 and J usage is TRBJ1-2; D gene ambiguous. The sample taken for sequencing was peripheral blood. The sequence was collected from a man in his sixties or seventies with acute or convalescent COVID-19. The CDR3 region is CASSPGGFGYTF. CDR3 bases: TGTGCCAGCAGCCCGGGAGGGTTTGGCTACACCTTC.